This T cell receptor beta chain was sequenced in a study of identical twins. Findings and caveats of the study: Insertions were fewer in abundant cord blood beta clonotypes, whereas memory repertoires showed none of this pattern. Out-of-frame alpha sequences common to twins were enriched for low generation probability.

TCRdb passed the 5' RACE reads through MiXCR, listing each CDR3 protein once. Of about 700,000 distinct CDR3 sequences listed, 6% to 6.5% are singletons. V was clipped by 7 bases and J by 0 bases, with 13 bases between them. The CDR3 length is 15 residues. Looked up from germline, CDR1 is SGHAT and CDR2 is FQNNGV. This clonotype was counted between two and nine times. Its specificity is not known. Sequencing used naive T cells sorted from blood. This clonotype originated in a man in his late teens or twenties in good health. The V and J genes are TRBV11-2 and TRBJ2-1, with D maybe TRBD1 (5 bases). The CDR3 loop is CASKPTGSSYNEQFF. CDR3 coding DNA: TGTGCCAGCAAGCCCACAGGAAGCTCCTACAATGAGCAGTTCTTC.